This T cell receptor beta chain was identified in a study of blood T cell repertoires in COVID-19. Across the whole study: PBMCs, B-cell-depleted T cells, or T cells were the source of the cDNA or gDNA that made up the material.

In the study's own analysis: Estimation of nucleated cell counts relied on the amplification of reference gene primers. Produced via immunoSEQ multiplex PCR; TCRdb's table is partial and in-frame only. That table furnishes V, J and clone size, whereas the DNA furnished D and trimming. Among about 43,000 clones, 85% to 90% were seen once, and the ten largest hold 3.9%. A Seattle source enrolled patients during active infection and followed them longitudinally. V gave up 4 bases and J gave up 8 bases; unmatched junction bases: 9. Germline-derived CDR1 and CDR2 are LNHNV and YYDKDF (reference sequence). CDR3 length: 16 amino acids.

The material sequenced was peripheral blood. The rearrangement uses TRBV15 and TRBJ1-4; 11 bases align to TRBD1. The sequence came from a man aged 40-49 years with COVID-19, enrolled during active disease. CDR3 nucleotides: TGTGCCACCAGCACTCGTCCGGGACAGGGGGAAGAAAAACTGTTTTTT. This gives the protein CATSTRPGQGEEKLFF.